The 8 T cell receptor beta chains listed next were all sequenced from one sample in a study of cytotoxic CD8 clonotypes in ibrutinib-treated CLL. Clones were sequenced by immunoSEQ multiplex PCR, and TCRdb holds only the in-frame ones, with some missing. Of roughly 220,000 clones in the sample, approximately 79% were seen once. This specimen was PBMCs, taken after 12 months of ibrutinib treatment. These receptors were obtained from a human donor with chronic lymphocytic leukemia.

The V gene is TRBV4-1, the J gene TRBJ1-1; D is unclear. The V and J ends lost 2 bases and 5 bases respectively, with 15 bases between them. The CDR3 has 15 amino acids. Germline CDR1 and CDR2: MGHRA and YSYEKL. The CDR3, as DNA: TGCGCCAGCAGCCAACGTGGCGGGGTTTGGACTGAAGCTTTCTTT. Amino acids: CASSQRGGVWTEAFF.

V usage is TRBV4-1 and J usage is TRBJ1-5; 7 bases agree with TRBD1. CDR1 and CDR2 (germline): MGHRA, YSYEKL. V shed 4 bases and J 1 base; nucleotides not matched to a gene: 10. The CDR3 loop spans 17 amino acids. The CDR3 sequence: CASSPLYDRASNQPQHF. In nucleotides, the CDR3 is TGCGCCAGCAGCCCCCTCTATGACAGGGCGAGCAATCAGCCCCAGCATTTT.

The chain recombines TRBV29-1 with TRBJ1-1; 9 bases are shared with TRBD1. The junction had 4 bases not matched to a gene; V was cut back by 5 bases and J by 3 bases. Looked up from germline, CDR1 is SQVTM and CDR2 is ANQGSEA. There are 13 residues in the CDR3. Here the CDR3 DNA reads TGCAGCGTTCGGAGACAGGGGGACACTGAAGCTTTCTTT. Its translation is CSVRRQGDTEAFF.

The chain combines TRBV29-1 with TRBJ1-2; D perhaps matches TRBD1 (5 bases). The CDR3 runs 13 residues. CDR1 is SQVTM, CDR2 ANQGSEA, per germline. V was trimmed by 7 bases and J by 5 bases, leaving 17 bases between them. CDR3 in DNA: TGCAGCGGTGCTCGGGGGGTAGGGTATGGCTACACCTTC. Translation gives CSGARGVGYGYTF.

V gene TRBV7-8 combines with J gene TRBJ1-1; D might be TRBD1 (5 bases). The CDR3 consists of 15 residues. Trimming took off 0 bases at V and 4 bases at J, with 12 bases between the two ends. Germline V gene lookup returns CDR1 SGHVS and CDR2 FQNEAQ. Here the CDR3 DNA reads TGTGCCAGCAGCTTAGCGGGCGGGGCTGGCACTGAAGCTTTCTTT. It translates to CASSLAGGAGTEAFF.

This chain connects TRBV6-5 to TRBJ2-5, with 8 bases that match TRBD2. CDR3 length equals 16 residues. V shed 2 bases and J 4 bases; nucleotides not matched to a gene: 9. In germline, CDR1 is MNHEY, CDR2 SVGAGI. CDR3 in amino acids: CASSYSSGTSGETQYF. DNA for the CDR3: TGTGCCAGCAGTTACAGTAGCGGGACTAGTGGAGAGACCCAGTACTTC.

The CDR3 loop is CASSRLGQTQYF. In DNA, the CDR3 is TGTGCCAGCAGCCGTCTTGGACAGACCCAGTACTTC. The J gene is TRBJ2-5, the V gene TRBV5-6; D uncertain. V lost 4 bases and J lost 6, with 10 bases in between. The V gene's germline CDR1 is SGHDT and CDR2 YYEEEE. This CDR3 is 12 amino acids long.

The rearrangement links TRBV7-9 to TRBJ2-2; TRBD2 matches 7 bases. This CDR3 has 16 amino acids. Germline CDR1 and CDR2: SEHNR and FQNEAQ (reference sequence). V gave up 7 bases and J gave up 4 bases; unmatched junction bases: 12. The CDR3 sequence is CASIGRGRVSTGELFF. The CDR3, as DNA: TGTGCCAGCATAGGGAGGGGCAGGGTGAGCACCGGGGAGCTGTTTTTT.